The subject of this entry is one T cell receptor beta chain. The antigen remains unidentified. Profiling relied on immunoSEQ multiplex PCR, and the TCRdb table lists in-frame clones only, not all of them. The profile shows more than 75,000 clones, around 77% of them singletons. This specimen belongs to a study of cytotoxic CD8 clonotypes in ibrutinib-treated CLL. For the study at large: Across samples, productive templates numbered a few hundred thousand and productive rearrangements reached approximately 94,000 on average.

Study findings and constraints: The clonality went up when patients responded to ibrutinib and dropped back toward baseline at progression. Clonality at baseline surpassed age-matched healthy donors and tracked circulating CD8+ T-cell counts.

Genomic DNA in an amount of about 2 micrograms was extracted from cryopreserved PBMCs and used for the preparation of TCR beta libraries. Germline-derived CDR1 and CDR2 are MNHEY and SMNVEV (reference sequence). Trimming cost V 8 bases and J 4 bases, with 9 bases left between them. This CDR3 is built from 12 residues. The starting material was PBMCs, obtained after 24 months of ibrutinib treatment. This sequence joins TRBV27 and TRBJ1-3; D unresolved. The TCR originated in a human donor with chronic lymphocytic leukemia. The CDR3 here is CASSAPGNTIYF. As DNA, the CDR3 is TGTGCCAGCTCAGCCCCCGGAAACACCATATATTTT.